What follows is one TCR beta chain and its context. This CDR3 contains 14 residues. V trimming: 8 bases; J trimming: 0 bases; junction bases outside the gene matches: 7. CDR1 and CDR2 (germline): WSHSY, SAAADI. This record comes from a study of somatic mutations in cytotoxic T cells in rheumatoid arthritis. Study-wide background: Flow cytometric sorting isolated some V beta antibody-stained T-cell populations at nearly 100% purity, and among them were V beta1+ cells that underwent TCRB sequencing.

Some clones are missing from TCRdb's copy, which holds only in-frame ones; the method was immunoSEQ multiplex PCR. The sample holds around 24,000 clones, around 80% seen once. Sequencing was carried out using CD8+ T cells sorted from blood. The source is a man in his fifties in good health. This chain joins TRBV10-2 and TRBJ2-7, with 7 bases identical to TRBD1. The CDR3 sequence is CASFDQGVSYEQYF. The CDR3 nucleotides read TGCGCCAGCTTTGATCAGGGGGTCTCCTACGAGCAGTACTTC.